These T cell receptor beta chains were read from a single sample in a study of CD8 T cells in Susac syndrome. TCRdb re-called the immunoSEQ multiplex PCR reads with MiXCR, one entry per CDR3 protein. The sample holds 150,000 to 200,000 distinct CDR3 sequences, approximately 93% seen once. Sequencing used CD4+ T cells from PBMCs. The source of these receptors is a human donor in good health. Each CDR3 is given with its conserved first and last residue. A D gene is named only where the DNA matches it firmly. Clone size is stated in some rows and not others, as once, few, many or a class when expanded.

size	V	D	J	CDR3	DNA
NA	TRBV19	TRBD1	TRBJ1-4	CASSTWTGANEKLFF	TGTGCCAGTAGTACCTGGACAGGGGCTAATGAAAAACTGTTTTTT
NA	TRBV18	NA	TRBJ2-3	CASSLATFSTDTQYF	TGTGCCAGCTCACTCGCCACGTTTAGCACAGATACGCAGTATTTT
NA	TRBV2	NA	TRBJ1-2	CASSEPGIGYGYTF	TGTGCCAGCAGTGAACCAGGGATTGGCTATGGCTACACCTTC
NA	TRBV24-1	NA	TRBJ2-2	CATSQMATGELFF	TGTGCCACCTCTCAAATGGCGACCGGGGAGCTGTTTTTT
NA	TRBV5-6	TRBD1	TRBJ2-3	CASSFRRTGSSKQYF	TGTGCCAGCAGCTTTAGGCGGACAGGGAGTTCTAAGCAGTATTTT
NA	TRBV5-1	TRBD1	TRBJ2-7	CASSLVGQGGEQYF	TGCGCCAGCAGCTTGGTGGGACAGGGGGGCGAGCAGTACTTC
NA	TRBV14	TRBD2	TRBJ2-2	CASSQDVGLGDTGELFF	TGTGCCAGCAGCCAAGATGTAGGACTAGGAGACACCGGGGAGCTGTTTTTT
NA	TRBV18	NA	TRBJ1-1	CASSPLGATEAFF	TGTGCCAGCTCACCACTCGGGGCTACTGAAGCTTTCTTT
NA	TRBV6-1	NA	TRBJ2-7	CASSVSGGDYEQYF	TGTGCCAGCAGTGTTTCAGGGGGGGACTACGAGCAGTACTTC
NA	TRBV29-1	NA	TRBJ2-3	CSVEINTDTQYF	TGCAGCGTTGAAATCAACACAGATACGCAGTATTTT
NA	TRBV7-3	NA	TRBJ1-1	CASSLIAGDTEAFF	TGTGCCAGCAGCTTAATAGCAGGGGACACTGAAGCTTTCTTT
few	TRBV30	TRBD1	TRBJ2-7	CAWSAPDRGRSYEQYF	TGTGCCTGGAGTGCCCCAGACAGGGGCCGCTCCTACGAGCAGTACTTC
NA	TRBV25-1	TRBD2	TRBJ2-1	CASRRGAGYNEQFF	TGTGCCAGCAGGCGGGGGGCCGGCTACAATGAGCAGTTCTTC
NA	TRBV4-2	TRBD2	TRBJ2-3	CASSQDIPGGSDTQYF	TGTGCCAGCAGCCAAGATATCCCGGGGGGGTCTGATACGCAGTATTTT
NA	TRBV9	TRBD1	TRBJ2-1	CASSVSWYRGKNNEQFF	TGTGCCAGCAGCGTCAGCTGGTACAGGGGGAAGAACAATGAGCAGTTCTTC
NA	TRBV29-1	NA	TRBJ1-2	CSALDRHYGYTF	TGCAGCGCCCTTGACAGGCACTATGGCTACACCTTC
NA	TRBV4-3	NA	TRBJ1-4	CASSQEWASGVKLFF	TGCGCCAGCAGCCAAGAATGGGCCTCGGGGGTAAAACTGTTTTTT
NA	TRBV6-1	NA	TRBJ2-5	CATQPGGHETQYF	TGTGCCACCCAACCGGGGGGCCATGAGACCCAGTACTTC
few	TRBV5-1	TRBD1	TRBJ1-6	CASSPGQGARNSPLHF	TGCGCCAGCAGCCCGGGACAGGGGGCGAGGAATTCACCCCTCCACTTT
NA	TRBV29-1	NA	TRBJ2-5	CSVASGETQYF	TGCAGCGTTGCCAGCGGGGAGACCCAGTACTTC
NA	TRBV28	NA	TRBJ1-6	CASSFRQYNSPLHF	TGTGCCAGCAGTTTCCGGCAGTATAATTCACCCCTCCACTTT
NA	TRBV20-1	NA	TRBJ2-5	CSATPLIGAQETQYF	TGCAGTGCTACGCCCTTAATCGGGGCTCAAGAGACCCAGTACTTC
NA	TRBV29-1	NA	TRBJ2-3	CSTTGLDDTQYF	TGCAGCACGACAGGCCTCGATGATACGCAGTATTTT
few	TRBV6-5	NA	TRBJ2-2	CASSYGGFTGELFF	TGTGCCAGCAGTTACGGCGGTTTCACCGGGGAGCTGTTTTTT
NA	TRBV19	TRBD1	TRBJ1-2	CATGQASYGYTF	TGTGCCACGGGACAGGCCTCCTATGGCTACACCTTC
NA	TRBV5-1	NA	TRBJ1-4	CASSARGVREKLFF	TGCGCCAGCAGCGCTCGGGGTGTGCGTGAAAAACTGTTTTTT
NA	TRBV11-2	NA	TRBJ2-3	CASSQGNTQYF	TGTGCCAGCAGCCAGGGGAATACGCAGTATTTT
NA	TRBV2	TRBD2	TRBJ2-5	CASSERRWGGQETQYF	TGTGCCAGCAGTGAAAGGAGGTGGGGGGGCCAAGAGACCCAGTACTTC
NA	TRBV5-4	NA	TRBJ1-2	CASSLESAGNYGYTF	TGTGCCAGCAGCTTGGAATCGGCAGGGAACTATGGCTACACCTTC
NA	TRBV4-1	NA	TRBJ2-2	CASRTPGDTGELFF	TGCGCCAGCAGAACCCCGGGGGACACCGGGGAGCTGTTTTTT
NA	TRBV2	TRBD2	TRBJ2-1	CASSERRGGVNEQFF	TGTGCCAGCAGTGAAAGGCGGGGGGGTGTCAATGAGCAGTTCTTC
NA	TRBV5-1	NA	TRBJ1-2	CASGSMTVGGYTF	TGCGCCAGCGGCTCCATGACGGTTGGTGGCTACACCTTC
NA	TRBV30	TRBD1	TRBJ2-3	CAWGQGQLTDTQYF	TGTGCCTGGGGCCAGGGACAGCTCACAGATACGCAGTATTTT
NA	TRBV19	TRBD1	TRBJ1-5	CASSMGAGGRGNQPQHF	TGTGCCAGTAGTATGGGGGCAGGGGGGCGCGGCAATCAGCCCCAGCATTTT
NA	TRBV7-2	TRBD1	TRBJ1-6	CASSRPGGQSPLHF	TGTGCCAGCAGCCGCCCAGGGGGCCAATCACCCCTCCACTTT
NA	TRBV30	NA	TRBJ2-2	CARRRDTGELFF	TGTGCCCGTCGACGGGACACCGGGGAGCTGTTTTTT
few	TRBV5-1	TRBD1	TRBJ2-6	CASSLKGQGVSGANVLTF	TGCGCCAGCAGCTTGAAGGGACAGGGGGTCTCTGGGGCCAACGTCCTGACTTTC
NA	TRBV6-2/TRBV6-3	NA	TRBJ1-2	CASSWTANYGYTF	TGTGCCAGCAGTTGGACAGCTAACTATGGCTACACCTTC
NA	TRBV5-1	NA	TRBJ2-3	CASSVDRLTDTQYF	TGCGCCAGCAGCGTCGACAGGTTAACAGATACGCAGTATTTT
NA	TRBV15	TRBD2	TRBJ2-1	CATSRDRASGVRYEQFF	TGTGCCACCAGCAGAGATCGGGCTAGCGGGGTTCGATATGAGCAGTTCTTC